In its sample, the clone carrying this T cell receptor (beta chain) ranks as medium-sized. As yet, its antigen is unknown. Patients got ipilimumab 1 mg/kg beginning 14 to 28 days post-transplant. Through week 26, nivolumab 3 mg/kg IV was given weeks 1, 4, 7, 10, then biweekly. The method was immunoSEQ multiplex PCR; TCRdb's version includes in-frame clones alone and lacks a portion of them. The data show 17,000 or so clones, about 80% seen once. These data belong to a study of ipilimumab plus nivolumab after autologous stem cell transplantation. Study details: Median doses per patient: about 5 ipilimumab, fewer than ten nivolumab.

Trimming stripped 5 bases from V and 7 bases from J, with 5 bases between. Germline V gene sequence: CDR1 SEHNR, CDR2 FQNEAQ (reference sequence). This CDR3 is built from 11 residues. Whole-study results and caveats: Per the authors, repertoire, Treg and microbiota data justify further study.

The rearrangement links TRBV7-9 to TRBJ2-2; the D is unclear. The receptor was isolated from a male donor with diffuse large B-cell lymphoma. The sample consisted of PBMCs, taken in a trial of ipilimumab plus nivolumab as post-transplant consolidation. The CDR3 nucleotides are TGTGCCAGCAGCGTGCGCGGGGAGCTGTTTTTT. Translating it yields CASSVRGELFF.